This T cell receptor beta chain was observed in a study of T-cell reconstitution after alpha-beta-depleted transplantation in children. This clonotype showed up just a few times. Unique molecular identifiers were incorporated during preparation of the TCRbeta library. One entry per CDR3 protein, called by TCRdb with MiXCR from the PCR reads. This sample has approximately 350,000 distinct CDR3 sequences, with about an eighth found just once. This TCR derives from a human donor who donated a stem cell graft to a child with Fanconi anemia. Material: PBMCs, obtained from the stem cell graft.

CDR3 in amino acids: CASSLGGVGYNEQFF. In DNA form, the CDR3 reads TGTGCCAGCAGCTTGGGCGGGGTGGGCTACAATGAGCAGTTCTTC. The genes are TRBV5-5 and TRBJ2-1; tentative D call: TRBD2 (6 bases). V was trimmed by 0 bases and J by 3 bases, leaving 10 bases between them. Germline CDR1 is SGHKS and CDR2 is YYEKEE (reference sequence). This CDR3 spans 15 amino acids.